This T cell receptor beta chain was identified during a study of T cell repertoires in ileal Crohn's disease. About the research overall: Median disease duration was 7.9 years; 30% to 35% smoked at surgery.

The length of the CDR3 is 14 residues. Germline V CDR1 and CDR2: SNHLY, FYNNEI. With 7 bases removed from V and 2 bases from J, the gap between germline ends came to 12 bases. Indicated time point: proximal margin of the surgical specimen (macroscopically non-inflamed). Study results and caveats: Compared with non-smokers, active smokers at surgery showed more clonal expansions. Every patient over 26.8% clonality showed endoscopic recurrence.

Only in-frame clones appear in the TCRdb table, and some are missing; sequencing was by immunoSEQ multiplex PCR. Of several thousand clones in the sample, 55% to 80% were seen once. About this clone: As yet, its antigen is unknown.

The chain uses TRBV2 and TRBJ1-5; D is ambiguous. The source is an adult with Crohn's disease. Sequenced: ileal tissue. The CDR3 protein is CASIGTEGNQPQHF. The DNA for the CDR3 is TGTGCCAGCATCGGCACCGAAGGCAATCAGCCCCAGCATTTT.